The rows below give T cell receptor beta chains drawn from one sample of a study of shared clonotypes between healthy human individuals. Assay: immunoSEQ multiplex PCR; the TCRdb copy retains only in-frame clones and omits some. In the table there are about 2 million clones, around 96% of which are singletons. The sequenced sample was naive CD8+ T cells sorted from blood. These receptors were collected from a man between 18 and 29 years old in good health. Both conserved end residues are part of each CDR3.

CDR3 protein,CDR3 length,V gene
CASSYSQGTYEQYF,14,TRBV6-5
CASSAVDGEYYGYTF,15,TRBV14
CASSPSWGELQETQYF,16,TRBV27
CASSPQSSYEQYF,13,TRBV7-6
CASSFRGDGNEQFF,14,TRBV27
CSARTSEGGELFF,13,TRBV29-1
CASSFYSSSYEQYF,14,TRBV13
CASSAGYNEQFF,12,TRBV6-5
CASSLGQGARVPGELFF,17,TRBV7-7
CAISTGTSPYEQYF,14,TRBV10-3
CASSYEGAGYGYTF,14,TRBV6-6
CASSTRDGTNYGYTF,15,TRBV6-1
CASRKGGDIDYEQYF,15,TRBV27
CASSPQKDTIYF,12,TRBV7-9
CASSFSLPGQHYGYTF,16,TRBV5-6
CASSFLAGGPGEQYF,15,TRBV19
CASSLELEETQYF,13,TRBV7-9
CASRDPGQSNYGYTF,15,TRBV6-5
CASSYGSWGTGELFF,15,TRBV6-5
CASSGAGGDTQYF,13,TRBV7-9
CASSLAGGLSYEQYF,15,TRBV27
CASSPGLGQGARDEQYF,17,TRBV5-8